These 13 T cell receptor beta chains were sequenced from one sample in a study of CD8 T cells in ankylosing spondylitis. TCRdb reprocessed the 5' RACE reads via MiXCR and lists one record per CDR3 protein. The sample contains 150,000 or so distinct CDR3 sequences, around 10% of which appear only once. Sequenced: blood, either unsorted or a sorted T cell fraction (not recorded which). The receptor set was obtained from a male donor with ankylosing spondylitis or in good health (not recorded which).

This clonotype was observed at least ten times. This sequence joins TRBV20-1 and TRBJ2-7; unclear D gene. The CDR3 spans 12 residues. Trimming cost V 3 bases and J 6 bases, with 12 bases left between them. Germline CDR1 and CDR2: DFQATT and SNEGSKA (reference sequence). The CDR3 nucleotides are TGCAGTGCTAGGTCTAGGCTGCCCGAGCAGTACTTC. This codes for CSARSRLPEQYF.

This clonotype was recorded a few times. The CDR3, as DNA: TGTGCCAGCAGCTTAGGAGGACTAGCCAGCGAGCAGTACTTC. Encoded protein: CASSLGGLASEQYF. This rearrangement joins TRBV7-9 to TRBJ2-7; TRBD2 matches at 8 bases. The CDR3 is made up of 14 amino acids. CDR1 SEHNR and CDR2 FQNEAQ come from the germline V gene (reference sequence). After removal of 1 base from V and 6 bases from J, the junction contained 5 bases not matched to a gene.

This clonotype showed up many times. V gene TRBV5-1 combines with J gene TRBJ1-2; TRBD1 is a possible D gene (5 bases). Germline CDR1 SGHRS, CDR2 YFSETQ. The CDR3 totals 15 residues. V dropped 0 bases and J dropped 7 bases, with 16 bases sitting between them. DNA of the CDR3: TGCGCCAGCAGCTTGGAAGGCAGGGAAGGAGGTGGCTACACCTTC. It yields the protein CASSLEGREGGGYTF.

DNA of the CDR3: TGTGCCAGCAGCTATTCAATTACGAACACCGGGGAGCTGTTTTTT. The encoded protein is CASSYSITNTGELFF. The chain links TRBV5-8 to TRBJ2-2; D unclear. Trimming stripped 3 bases from V and 0 bases from J, with 9 bases between. The CDR3 consists of 15 residues. Germline V lookup: CDR1 SGHTS, CDR2 YDEGEE.

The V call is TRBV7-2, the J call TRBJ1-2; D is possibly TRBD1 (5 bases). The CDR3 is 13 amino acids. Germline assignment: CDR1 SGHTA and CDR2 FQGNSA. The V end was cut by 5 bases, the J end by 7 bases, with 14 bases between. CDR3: CASSQNRDSGYTF. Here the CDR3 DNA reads TGTGCCAGCAGCCAAAACCGGGACTCTGGCTACACCTTC.

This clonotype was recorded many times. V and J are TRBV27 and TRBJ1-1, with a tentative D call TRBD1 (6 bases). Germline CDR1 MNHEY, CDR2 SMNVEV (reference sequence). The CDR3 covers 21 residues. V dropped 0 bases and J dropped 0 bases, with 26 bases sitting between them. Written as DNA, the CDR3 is TGTGCCAGCAGTTTATCGGGGCACATCGAAAGACAGGCGCGCCTGAACACTGAAGCTTTCTTT. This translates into CASSLSGHIERQARLNTEAFF.

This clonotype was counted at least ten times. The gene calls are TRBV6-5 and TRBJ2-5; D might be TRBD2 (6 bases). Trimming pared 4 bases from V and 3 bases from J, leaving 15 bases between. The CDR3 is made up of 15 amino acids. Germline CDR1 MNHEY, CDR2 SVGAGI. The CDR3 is CASSSGLAIKETQYF. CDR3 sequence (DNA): TGTGCCAGCAGTTCCGGCCTAGCGATAAAAGAGACCCAGTACTTC.

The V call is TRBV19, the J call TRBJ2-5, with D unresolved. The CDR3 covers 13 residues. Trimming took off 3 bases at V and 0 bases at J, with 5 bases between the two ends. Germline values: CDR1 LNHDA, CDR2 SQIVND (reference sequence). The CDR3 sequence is CASSISDQETQYF. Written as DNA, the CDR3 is TGTGCCAGTAGTATTTCAGACCAAGAGACCCAGTACTTC.

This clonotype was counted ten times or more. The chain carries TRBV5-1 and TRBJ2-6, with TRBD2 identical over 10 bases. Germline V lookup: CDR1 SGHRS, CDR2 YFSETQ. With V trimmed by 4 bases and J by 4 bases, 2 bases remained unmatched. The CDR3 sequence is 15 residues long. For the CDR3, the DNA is TGCGCCAGCAGCACTAGCGGGACCGGGGCCAACGTCCTGACTTTC. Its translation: CASSTSGTGANVLTF.

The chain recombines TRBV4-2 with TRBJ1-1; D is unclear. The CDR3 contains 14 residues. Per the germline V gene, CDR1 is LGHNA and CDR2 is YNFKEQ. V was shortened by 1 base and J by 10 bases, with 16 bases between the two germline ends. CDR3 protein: CASSQGGEVRAAFF. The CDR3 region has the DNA TGTGCCAGCAGCCAAGGCGGGGAGGTCCGAGCAGCTTTCTTT.

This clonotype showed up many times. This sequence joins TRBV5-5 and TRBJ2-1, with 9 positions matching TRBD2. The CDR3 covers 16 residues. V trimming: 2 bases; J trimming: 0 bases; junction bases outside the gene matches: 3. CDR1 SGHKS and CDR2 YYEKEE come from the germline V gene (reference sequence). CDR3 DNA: TGTGCCAGCAGCTTCCCAGCGGGGGGCTCCTACAATGAGCAGTTCTTC. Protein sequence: CASSFPAGGSYNEQFF.

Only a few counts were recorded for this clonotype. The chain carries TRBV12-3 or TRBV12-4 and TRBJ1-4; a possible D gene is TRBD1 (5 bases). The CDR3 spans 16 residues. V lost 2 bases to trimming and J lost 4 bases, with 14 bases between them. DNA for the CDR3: TGTGCCAGCAGTTTACGGGGAGGGACCCTTAATGAAAAACTGTTTTTT. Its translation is CASSLRGGTLNEKLFF.

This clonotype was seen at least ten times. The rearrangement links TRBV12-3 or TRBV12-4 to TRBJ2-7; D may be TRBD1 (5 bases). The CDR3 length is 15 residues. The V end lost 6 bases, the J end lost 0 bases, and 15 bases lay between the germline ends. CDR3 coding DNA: TGTGCCAGCAGCAGAGGACAACCCTCCTCCTACGAGCAGTACTTC. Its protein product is CASSRGQPSSYEQYF.